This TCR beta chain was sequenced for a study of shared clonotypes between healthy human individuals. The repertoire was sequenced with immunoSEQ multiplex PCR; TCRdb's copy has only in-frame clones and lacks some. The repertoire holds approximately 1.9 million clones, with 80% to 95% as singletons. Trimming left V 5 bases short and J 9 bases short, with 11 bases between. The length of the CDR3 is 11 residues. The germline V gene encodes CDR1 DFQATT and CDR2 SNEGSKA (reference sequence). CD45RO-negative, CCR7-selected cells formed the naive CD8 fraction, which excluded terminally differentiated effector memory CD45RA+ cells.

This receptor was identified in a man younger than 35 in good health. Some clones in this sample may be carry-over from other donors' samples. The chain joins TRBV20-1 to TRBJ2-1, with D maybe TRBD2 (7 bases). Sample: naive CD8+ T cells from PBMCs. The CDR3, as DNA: TGCAGTGCTTGGGGGGGCCTTGAGCAGTTCTTC. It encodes CSAWGGLEQFF.